Listed here are 19 T cell receptor beta chains from one sample, sequenced in a study of cytomegalovirus exposure and HLA in healthy donors. The study ran its PCR with 60 Vbeta and 13 Jbeta primers. Profiled with immunoSEQ multiplex PCR; TCRdb holds only in-frame clones, not every one. This table holds over 100,000 clones. The sample was PBMCs. The receptors come from a woman aged 40-49 years in good health and CMV-seropositive.

The genes are TRBV10-3 and TRBJ2-1; D possibly corresponds to TRBD2 (5 bases). Trimming removed 4 bases at V and 7 bases at J, with 14 bases between. The CDR3 contains 14 residues. Germline assignment: CDR1 ENHRY and CDR2 SYGVKD. CDR3 region: CAISVRGRGNEQFF. CDR3 nucleotides: TGTGCCATCAGTGTACGAGGGAGAGGGAATGAGCAGTTCTTC.

Here the CDR3 DNA reads TGTGCCAGCAGTTTTGGGACAGAGACAATCTACGAGCAGTACTTC. Amino acids: CASSFGTETIYEQYF. V gene TRBV28 combines with J gene TRBJ2-7, with 7 bases fitting TRBD1. V shed 3 bases, J shed 3 bases, and the junction held 8 bases outside the gene matches. CDR3 length: 15 residues. CDR1 is MDHEN and CDR2 is SYDVKM in the germline V gene.

This chain links TRBV7-6 with TRBJ2-7, with 9 bases matching TRBD1. V trimming: 1 base; J trimming: 1 base; junction bases outside the gene matches: 8. CDR3 length: 17 residues. Germline lookup yields CDR1 SGHVS and CDR2 FNYEAQ. The CDR3 loop is CASSLVGTGQPSYEQYF. Here the CDR3 DNA reads TGTGCCAGCAGCTTAGTGGGGACAGGGCAACCATCCTACGAGCAGTACTTC.

This chain connects TRBV27 to TRBJ1-5, with D possibly TRBD1 on 5 matching bases. The CDR3 runs 15 residues. Trimming took 6 bases from V and 2 from J, leaving 14 bases between them. The germline CDR1 and CDR2 sequences are MNHEY and SMNVEV (reference sequence). CDR3 nucleotide sequence: TGTGCCAGCAGCGGTAGGGGCCTAGGCAATCAGCCCCAGCATTTT. This codes for CASSGRGLGNQPQHF.

CDR3 sequence: CASSLALAGGSPYEQYF. The DNA of the CDR3 is TGTGCCAGCAGCTTGGCCTTAGCGGGAGGTTCCCCCTACGAGCAGTACTTC. The rearrangement links TRBV5-6 to TRBJ2-5; 10 positions match TRBD2. Near its end, the DNA agrees better with TRBJ2-7, so the J call may be wrong. The CDR3 has 17 residues. The germline V gene has CDR1 SGHDT and CDR2 YYEEEE.

The gene calls are TRBV23-1 and TRBJ2-7; no definite D call. TRBV23-1 is marked as an open reading frame, function uncertain. The CDR3 covers 14 residues. Between the trimmed V and J ends, which lost 0 bases and 0 bases, there was a span of 6 bases. Here the CDR3 DNA reads TGCGCCAGCAGTCAATCAGGCGGCTCCTACGAGCAGTACTTC. It encodes CASSQSGGSYEQYF.

This sequence joins TRBV19 and TRBJ2-7, with 14 nucleotides matching TRBD2. V lost 7 bases and J lost 4; bases outside the gene matches: 6. The CDR3 has 15 residues. Per the germline V gene, CDR1 is LNHDA and CDR2 is SQIVND (reference sequence). The DNA of the CDR3 is TGTGCCAGTACACCCGGGACTAGCGGGAGTTACGAGCAGTACTTC. It yields the protein CASTPGTSGSYEQYF.

This chain links TRBV5-6 with TRBJ2-7, with 7 nucleotides matching TRBD1. From germline, CDR1 is SGHDT and CDR2 YYEEEE. V lost 0 bases, J lost 5 bases, and 5 bases stayed unmatched. This CDR3 contains 14 residues. Here the CDR3 reads CASSLGTGVHEQYF. The DNA for the CDR3 is TGTGCCAGCAGCTTGGGGACAGGTGTCCACGAGCAGTACTTC.

The genes are TRBV11-2 and TRBJ2-5; 9 bases map to TRBD2. V dropped 6 bases and J dropped 2; count of bases not matched to a gene: 10. This CDR3 is built from 16 residues. In germline, CDR1 is SGHAT, CDR2 FQNNGV. The CDR3 nucleotides are TGTGCCAGCAGTCCCCCATCGACTAGCGGTCAAGAGACCCAGTACTTC. Translating gives CASSPPSTSGQETQYF.

This rearrangement joins TRBV9 to TRBJ1-4, with a tentative D call TRBD1 (5 bases). V lost 4 bases and J lost 6, with 19 bases in between. Germline CDR1 and CDR2: SGDLS and YYNGEE. CDR3 length: 16 residues. The CDR3 bases are TGTGCCAGCAGCTCCCTTGGAGGGGCTTGGGATGAAAAACTGTTTTTT. It codes for CASSSLGGAWDEKLFF.

The J gene is TRBJ1-1, the V gene TRBV9; TRBD1 matches 7 bases. The trim removed 3 bases at V and 0 bases at J, leaving 8 bases unmatched. CDR1 SGDLS and CDR2 YYNGEE come from the germline V gene. This CDR3 has 16 amino acids. The CDR3 sequence is CASSARDSAMNTEAFF. The DNA for the CDR3 is TGTGCCAGCAGCGCCCGGGACAGTGCAATGAACACTGAAGCTTTCTTT. Variable domain in full (rest from reference TRBV9 and TRBJ1-1): DSGVTQTPKHLITATGQRVTLRCSPRSGDLSVYWYQQSLDQGLQFLIQYYNGEERAKGNILERFSAQQFPDLHSELNLSSLELGDSALYFCASSARDSAMNTEAFFGQGTRLTVV.

The gene calls are TRBV11-2 and TRBJ2-1, with 9 bases identical to TRBD1. This CDR3 has 15 amino acids. The V and J ends lost 5 bases and 6 bases, in that order; junction bases with no gene match: 8. Germline V CDR1 and CDR2: SGHAT, FQNNGV. CDR3: CASSPAGTGSNEQFF. The CDR3 DNA is TGTGCCAGCAGCCCGGCCGGGACAGGGTCCAATGAGCAGTTCTTC.

The rearrangement links TRBV19 to TRBJ2-1; D is possibly TRBD2 (6 bases). Germline V gene lookup returns CDR1 LNHDA and CDR2 SQIVND (reference sequence). V lost 5 bases and J lost 7, with 21 bases in between. The CDR3 length is 16 residues. The CDR3 DNA sequence: TGTGCCAGTAGTCCCCCACCGGGACTGGGTGATAATGAGCAGTTCTTC. Protein: CASSPPPGLGDNEQFF. The entire variable domain, with the rest obtained from reference TRBV19 and TRBJ2-1, is as follows: DGGITQSPKYLFRKEGQNVTLSCEQNLNHDAMYWYRQDPGQGLRLIYYSQIVNDFQKGDIAEGYSVSREKKESFPLTVTSAQKNPTAFYLCASSPPPGLGDNEQFFGPGTRLTVL.

The rearrangement joins TRBV28 to TRBJ2-3, with D possibly being TRBD2 (6 bases). This CDR3 is 14 amino acids long. Germline V gene data show CDR1 as MDHEN and CDR2 as SYDVKM. V was clipped by 6 bases and J by 6 bases, with 16 bases between them. CDR3 nucleotides: TGTGCCAGCAGCCCTAGCGCGAGGGAGGATACGCAGTATTTT. Protein product: CASSPSAREDTQYF.

The chain couples TRBV19 to TRBJ1-1; D uncertain. Looked up from germline, CDR1 is LNHDA and CDR2 is SQIVND (reference sequence). This CDR3 region has 15 residues. Trimming took 9 bases from V and 1 from J, leaving 18 bases between them. CDR3 region: CASQMAGLGNTEAFF. CDR3 nucleotide sequence: TGTGCCAGCCAAATGGCGGGGTTGGGGAACACTGAAGCTTTCTTT.

The chain employs TRBV5-1 and TRBJ1-4; D not certain. The germline CDR1 and CDR2 sequences are SGHRS and YFSETQ. The length of the CDR3 is 10 residues. The ends were cut back, 6 bases at V and 14 bases at J, with 11 bases in the middle. DNA of the CDR3: TGCGCCAGCAAATCTCAGTCGCTGTTTTTT. Translating it yields CASKSQSLFF.

The chain carries TRBV7-3 and TRBJ2-5, with 7 nucleotides matching TRBD2. V was clipped by 5 bases and J by 5 bases; unmatched bases: 11. The V gene's germline CDR1 is SGHTA and CDR2 FQGTGA. This CDR3 region has 15 residues. The DNA of the CDR3 is TGTGCCAGCAGCAAAACAATCGGGGAGGGGGAGACCCAGTACTTC. Its translation: CASSKTIGEGETQYF.

The chain couples TRBV11-2 to TRBJ1-1; possibly TRBD1 for D (6 bases). Germline V gene data show CDR1 as SGHAT and CDR2 as FQNNGV. The CDR3 loop spans 13 amino acids. The V end was cut by 4 bases, the J end by 3 bases, with 9 bases between. CDR3 sequence: CASSYRADTEAFF. The CDR3 coding sequence is TGTGCCAGCAGCTACAGGGCAGACACTGAAGCTTTCTTT.

This rearrangement joins TRBV19 to TRBJ1-2; tentative D call: TRBD1 (5 bases). The V gene lost 10 bases and the J gene lost 6 bases, with 24 bases spanning the gap. This CDR3 spans 15 amino acids. CDR1 is LNHDA, CDR2 SQIVND, per germline (reference sequence). The CDR3 DNA reads as TGTGCCACCTACCTTCGATCTCAGGGAAGCAATGGCTACACCTTC. Protein product: CATYLRSQGSNGYTF.